This TCR beta chain stems from a study of T cell responses to AZD1222 COVID-19 vaccine. As regards this clone: Its antigen is unidentified.

Produced via immunoSEQ multiplex PCR; TCRdb's table is partial and in-frame only. The table includes over 110,000 clones, 85% to 90% detected once. Study outcomes and limitations: Samples come after the peak T cell response, not at day 14. Females outnumbered males among donors, who were mostly white British; clonal diversity was possibly underestimated. Regions left unmutated in variants are reportedly the target of nearly half of spike-specific TCRs. Dominant at 160-218 and 743-854, vaccine-associated CD4 TCRs also spanned spike.

CDR3 length: 15 residues. CDR1 and CDR2 (germline): SGHRS, YFSETQ. The ends lost 5 bases at V and 1 base at J; junction bases unmatched: 8. This clonotype was sampled from an adult in good health. The chain is built from TRBV5-1 and TRBJ1-1, with 7 bases aligning to TRBD1. Sequences were derived from peripheral blood, sampled on day 0 of AZD1222 vaccination. In DNA, the CDR3 is TGCGCCAGCAGTTGGGACAGTCAGGGGAACACTGAAGCTTTCTTT. It is translated as CASSWDSQGNTEAFF.